These 15 T cell receptor beta chains came from one sample sequenced in a study of Graves' ophthalmopathy and Graves' hyperthyroidism. Researchers took RNA transcripts and amplified TCR beta CDR3 regions from them. The authors performed first-round RT-PCR with HTBI primers and then a second-round multiplex PCR. TCRdb reprocessed the multiplex PCR reads via MiXCR and lists one record per CDR3 protein. The sample carries approximately 1.2 million distinct CDR3 sequences, 35% to 45% recorded once. Sequencing used peripheral blood or thyroid tissue (not recorded which). The receptors derive from an adult man with Graves' hyperthyroidism.

The sample holds many counts of this clonotype. This rearrangement joins TRBV19 to TRBJ1-6, with 7 bases aligning to TRBD1. This CDR3 has 14 residues. V shed 7 bases, J shed 10 bases, and the junction held 10 bases outside the gene matches. The germline V gene has CDR1 LNHDA and CDR2 SQIVND (reference sequence). DNA for the CDR3: TGTGCCAGTACCGTGACAGGGATCGGGTCACCCCTCCACTTT. Translation: CASTVTGIGSPLHF.

V and J are TRBV5-1 and TRBJ1-4; D remains ambiguous. CDR3 length: 16 residues. The germline V gene has CDR1 SGHRS and CDR2 YFSETQ. V was shortened by 6 bases and J by 6 bases, with 21 bases between the two germline ends. CDR3 sequence: CASTPSGTWGYEKLFF. CDR3 bases: TGCGCCAGCACCCCGAGTGGCACCTGGGGATATGAAAAACTGTTTTTT.

Many counts were recorded for this clonotype. V is TRBV2 and J is TRBJ2-7; a weak D match, TRBD1 (5 bases). The V end was cut by 10 bases, the J end by 7 bases, with 17 bases between. CDR1 SNHLY and CDR2 FYNNEI come from the germline V gene. The CDR3 length is 12 residues. The CDR3 reads CANNKGGAEQYF. CDR3 nucleotide sequence: TGTGCCAACAATAAGGGTGGGGCGGAGCAGTACTTC.

The chain links TRBV7-9 to TRBJ2-5; TRBD1 aligns across 8 bases. Unmatched junction bases numbered 11, after V lost 5 bases and J lost 9 bases. Germline assignment: CDR1 SEHNR and CDR2 FQNEAQ (reference sequence). The CDR3 covers 14 residues. The CDR3, as DNA: TGTGCCAGCAGCGCAAGGACAGGGCAGGGGGCCCAGTACTTC. It is translated as CASSARTGQGAQYF.

Turning to this clonotype: Possible read error: a much larger clone is one base away. The V call is TRBV9, the J call TRBJ2-5, with 7 bases identical to TRBD1. This CDR3 has 14 amino acids. Germline CDR1 and CDR2: SGDLS and YYNGEE. This chain's CDR3 is CASSVSTGTEIQYF. CDR3 in DNA: TGTGCCAGCAGCGTATCGACAGGGACGGAGATCCAGTACTTC.

This clonotype was observed many times. The chain joins TRBV7-9 to TRBJ1-6; D remains ambiguous. V was shortened by 5 bases and J by 7 bases, with 12 bases between the two germline ends. Germline lookup yields CDR1 SEHNR and CDR2 FQNEAQ (reference sequence). The CDR3 length is 14 residues. The CDR3 nucleotides are TGTGCCAGCAGCCCTCGGCAGCCGAATTCACCCCTCCACTTT. Protein product: CASSPRQPNSPLHF. The full variable domain, rest sourced from reference TRBV7-9 and TRBJ1-6, is DTGVSQNPRHKITKRGQNVTFRCDPISEHNRLYWYRQTLGQGPEFLTYFQNEAQLEKSRLLSDRFSAERPKGSFSTLEIQRTEQGDSAMYLCASSPRQPNSPLHFGNGTRLTVT.

This clonotype has ten or more counts. The chain carries TRBV29-1 and TRBJ1-2; D gene uncertain. The CDR3 is 13 amino acids. Germline CDR1 reads SQVTM; CDR2 reads ANQGSEA. Trimming left V 6 bases short and J 8 bases short, with 19 bases between. CDR3 in DNA: TGCAGCGTGGGCCCAATTAGGAGCCAAGGCTACACCTTC. It yields the protein CSVGPIRSQGYTF.

The chain has TRBV29-1 and TRBJ1-2, with a weak D call TRBD1 (5 bases). This CDR3 has 14 amino acids. Germline V gene data show CDR1 as SQVTM and CDR2 as ANQGSEA. Trimming shortened V by 2 bases and J by 4 bases, and 14 bases separated the two germline ends. In DNA form, the CDR3 reads TGCAGCGTTGAAAGGGGTGACATTAGCTATGGCTACACCTTC. This gives the protein CSVERGDISYGYTF.

As regards this clonotype: This may be a read error, as it is one base from a much larger clone. The chain couples TRBV9 to TRBJ1-1, with a tentative D call TRBD1 (6 bases). The CDR3 totals 16 residues. CDR1 SGDLS and CDR2 YYNGEE come from the germline V gene. Trimming took 3 bases from V and 3 from J, leaving 18 bases between them. This CDR3 reads CASSAIPQGPDTEAFF. The CDR3 DNA reads as TGTGCCAGCAGCGCAATCCCACAGGGCCCAGACACTGAAGCTTTCTTT.

Of note for this clonotype: With a much larger clone just one base away, this may be a read error. The chain carries TRBV20-1 and TRBJ1-6; 12 bases map to TRBD1. The CDR3 is 15 amino acids. The V gene end was trimmed by 8 bases and the J gene end by 10 bases; junction bases not matched to a gene: 12. CDR1 and CDR2 from the germline V gene are DFQATT and SNEGSKA (reference sequence). CDR3 residues: CSTVPGQGARSPLHF. CDR3 in DNA: TGCAGTACCGTACCGGGACAGGGGGCAAGATCACCCCTCCACTTT.

This clonotype was seen only a few times. The chain recombines TRBV20-1 with TRBJ2-5; TRBD1 might be the D (5 bases). The CDR3 has 13 residues. Germline values: CDR1 DFQATT, CDR2 SNEGSKA (reference sequence). Deletions cut 6 bases from V and 2 bases from J, with 13 bases between. CDR3 region: CSALWQGQETQYF. CDR3 bases: TGCAGTGCCCTGTGGCAGGGACAAGAGACCCAGTACTTC.

The table lists this clonotype with a few counts. The chain links TRBV6-2 or TRBV6-3 to TRBJ1-1; D ambiguous. Deletions cut 2 bases from V and 4 bases from J, with 8 bases between. The CDR3 spans 13 residues. Per germline, CDR1 MNHEY and CDR2 SVGEGT. The CDR3 DNA reads TGTGCCAGCAGTTACCGCGCGAGCACTGAAGCTTTCTTT. It translates to CASSYRASTEAFF.

This chain links TRBV30 with TRBJ1-2; D gene unclear. Germline CDR1 GTSNPN, CDR2 SVGIG (reference sequence). The V end was cut by 3 bases, the J end by 11 bases, with 16 bases between. This CDR3 is 12 amino acids long. CDR3 bases: TGTGCCTGGAGAGCGGACGGAAGCTCGTACACCTTC. As protein: CAWRADGSSYTF.

The chain uses TRBV4-1 and TRBJ1-2; a weak D match, TRBD1 (5 bases). The germline V and J ends were trimmed by 4 bases and 6 bases, with 15 bases remaining between them. Germline V gene sequence: CDR1 MGHRA, CDR2 YSYEKL. The CDR3 has 14 amino acids. This CDR3 is CASSLQGAPDGYTF. The DNA of the CDR3 is TGCGCCAGCAGCCTCCAAGGGGCCCCAGATGGCTACACCTTC.

This chain joins TRBV20-1 and TRBJ1-2; possible D gene TRBD1, 5 bases. The V end lost 4 bases, the J end lost 4 bases, and 13 bases lay between the germline ends. CDR3 length: 13 residues. Germline lookup yields CDR1 DFQATT and CDR2 SNEGSKA (reference sequence). CDR3: CSATLGTAYGYTF. CDR3 in DNA: TGCAGTGCTACACTAGGGACCGCCTATGGCTACACCTTC.